A selection of T cell receptor beta chains follows, all from one sample in a study of post-analysis software for immune sequencing data. TCRdb re-called the PCR reads through MiXCR, storing one row per CDR3 protein. The sample yields hundreds of thousands of distinct CDR3 sequences, roughly 27% seen once. Sequencing was carried out using blood. Receptors were obtained from a girl aged 5 to 17 with multiple sclerosis. Each CDR3 is given with its conserved first and last residue. The D gene is left open where the match is weak. Size is omitted from some rows. Given values are once, few, many or a class for expanded clones.

d_call	j_call	clone_size	v_call	cdr3_aa	cdr3_nt
-	TRBJ2-3	-	TRBV4-1	CASSQDIVTQYF	TGCGCCAGCAGCCAAGACATTGTGACGCAGTATTTT
-	TRBJ2-3	-	TRBV29-1	CSVERDPTSTDTQYF	TGCAGCGTTGAGAGGGACCCTACTAGCACAGATACGCAGTATTTT
-	TRBJ2-1	-	TRBV20-1	CSASRSDSYNEQFF	TGCAGTGCTAGTCGTTCGGACAGCTACAATGAGCAGTTCTTC
-	TRBJ2-7	-	TRBV20-1	CSAGPGPTSYEQYF	TGCAGTGCTGGGCCGGGACCGACCTCCTACGAGCAGTACTTC
TRBD1	TRBJ2-1	-	TRBV18	CASSPDGTGSGNEQFF	TGTGCCAGCTCACCCGACGGGACAGGGTCTGGCAATGAGCAGTTCTTC
TRBD1	TRBJ2-1	few	TRBV7-9	CASSPTFGTGKNEQFF	TGTGCCAGCAGCCCAACTTTCGGGACAGGAAAAAATGAGCAGTTCTTC
-	TRBJ2-1	-	TRBV12-3/TRBV12-4	CASSARGNEQFF	TGTGCCAGCAGTGCCAGGGGCAATGAGCAGTTCTTC
-	TRBJ1-2	-	TRBV14	CASSPLLNYGYTF	TGTGCCAGCAGCCCCCTACTTAACTATGGCTACACCTTC
-	TRBJ1-2	many	TRBV7-9	CASSLSGGYGYTF	TGTGCCAGCAGCTTGAGCGGGGGCTATGGCTACACCTTC
TRBD2	TRBJ2-7	few	TRBV9	CASSVELAGYYEQYF	TGTGCCAGCAGCGTAGAGCTAGCGGGCTACTACGAGCAGTACTTC
-	TRBJ2-3	-	TRBV15	CATSRDYSDTQYF	TGTGCCACCAGCAGAGATTATTCCGATACGCAGTATTTT
-	TRBJ2-1	-	TRBV11-2	CASTPGETQFF	TGTGCCAGCACCCCAGGGGAGACCCAGTTCTTC
TRBD1	TRBJ2-3	few	TRBV3-1	CASSQDRQGFSTDTQYF	TGTGCCAGCAGCCAAGATCGACAGGGGTTTTCCACAGATACGCAGTATTTT
-	TRBJ2-1	few	TRBV28	CASALRGNEQFF	TGTGCCAGCGCTCTGAGGGGCAATGAGCAGTTCTTC
TRBD2	TRBJ2-5	once	TRBV6-1	CASTEEWRLAGSGETQYF	TGTGCCAGCACCGAAGAGTGGCGACTAGCGGGTTCCGGAGAGACCCAGTACTTC
TRBD1	TRBJ2-3	-	TRBV2	CASGEGQGITDTQYF	TGTGCCAGCGGTGAGGGACAGGGCATCACAGATACGCAGTATTTT
TRBD2	TRBJ2-5	-	TRBV9	CASSTGLAGGPETQYF	TGTGCCAGCAGCACTGGACTAGCGGGGGGACCAGAGACCCAGTACTTC
TRBD1	TRBJ1-1	few	TRBV7-2	CASNDGTGPTEAFF	TGTGCCAGCAACGATGGGACAGGGCCCACTGAAGCTTTCTTT
-	TRBJ1-1	-	TRBV5-1	CASSLEIAALNTEAFF	TGCGCCAGCAGCTTGGAGATCGCAGCCCTGAACACTGAAGCTTTCTTT
-	TRBJ1-6	-	TRBV15	CATSRGRQGFSVSPLHF	TGTGCCACCAGCAGAGGGCGTCAAGGTTTCTCCGTGTCACCCCTCCACTTT
-	TRBJ2-7	many	TRBV6-5	CASSYSDYSYEQYF	TGTGCCAGCAGTTACTCGGACTACTCTTACGAGCAGTACTTC
-	TRBJ2-7	-	TRBV5-1	CASSLKGTKLSSYEQYF	TGCGCCAGCAGCTTGAAGGGGACAAAACTTAGCTCCTACGAGCAGTACTTC
TRBD2	TRBJ2-1	-	TRBV2	CASSESGTRAYNEQFF	TGTGCCAGCAGTGAGTCCGGGACTAGGGCCTACAATGAGCAGTTCTTC
TRBD1	TRBJ1-2	-	TRBV28	CAILTGSANYGYTF	TGTGCCATCTTGACAGGGTCGGCTAACTATGGCTACACCTTC
TRBD1	TRBJ1-2	-	TRBV7-2	CASSSRTGKVVYGYTF	TGTGCCAGCAGCTCCCGGACAGGGAAAGTCGTCTATGGCTACACCTTC
-	TRBJ1-1	-	TRBV15	CATSRDHMYTEAFF	TGTGCCACCAGCAGAGATCATATGTACACTGAAGCTTTCTTT
TRBD2	TRBJ2-5	few	TRBV20-1	CSARDYGRGPQETQYF	TGCAGTGCTAGAGATTATGGGAGGGGTCCCCAAGAGACCCAGTACTTC
-	TRBJ2-7	many	TRBV7-9	CASSSGGPYEQYF	TGTGCCAGCAGCTCAGGTGGGCCCTACGAGCAGTACTTC
TRBD2	TRBJ2-3	-	TRBV7-2	CASSLGLGGNTDTQYF	TGTGCCAGCAGCTTAGGTCTGGGGGGGAACACAGATACGCAGTATTTT
-	TRBJ1-1	-	TRBV5-1	CASSFRPGVPAEAFF	TGCGCCAGCAGCTTCCGGCCGGGGGTCCCCGCTGAAGCTTTCTTT
TRBD2	TRBJ2-5	few	TRBV6-2/TRBV6-3	CASSPGGKTQYF	TGTGCCAGCTCACCGGGGGGAAAGACCCAGTACTTC
TRBD2	TRBJ2-5	few	TRBV11-2	CASTYSGGGTQYF	TGTGCCAGCACGTATTCGGGGGGGGGGACCCAGTACTTC
TRBD2	TRBJ2-1	few	TRBV9	CASSGLATHNEQFF	TGTGCCAGCAGCGGACTAGCGACACACAATGAGCAGTTCTTC
-	TRBJ1-1	-	TRBV5-1	CASSPRGWTEAFF	TGCGCCAGCTCGCCCAGGGGATGGACTGAAGCTTTCTTT
-	TRBJ2-2	-	TRBV20-1	CSAREGGNTGELFF	TGCAGTGCTAGAGAGGGGGGGAACACCGGGGAGCTGTTTTTT
-	TRBJ2-1	-	TRBV2	CASNRALAWSEQFF	TGTGCCAGCAACCGGGCCCTAGCCTGGAGTGAGCAGTTCTTC
-	TRBJ1-1	few	TRBV5-1	CASSFGDRNTEAFF	TGCGCCAGCAGCTTTGGTGACAGGAACACTGAAGCTTTCTTT
-	TRBJ2-1	few	TRBV20-1	CSARDPAGMDEQFF	TGCAGTGCTAGAGATCCGGCGGGGATGGATGAGCAGTTCTTC
-	TRBJ2-5	many	TRBV11-2	CASSLGTQETQYF	TGTGCCAGCAGCTTAGGGACACAAGAGACCCAGTACTTC
TRBD1	TRBJ2-1	few	TRBV20-1	CSVPGQVYNEQFF	TGCAGTGTGCCGGGACAGGTATACAATGAGCAGTTCTTC
-	TRBJ2-5	-	TRBV7-9	CASSNRNEETQYF	TGTGCCAGCAGCAACCGAAATGAAGAGACCCAGTACTTC
-	TRBJ1-2	-	TRBV7-2	CASSFPVFYGYTF	TGTGCCAGCAGCTTTCCGGTATTCTATGGCTACACCTTC
-	TRBJ2-7	many	TRBV6-5	CASSYSFPDGEQYF	TGTGCCAGCAGTTACAGCTTTCCCGACGGGGAGCAGTACTTC
-	TRBJ2-5	-	TRBV20-1	CSASGDGGSETQYF	TGCAGTGCTAGCGGAGACGGGGGTTCAGAGACCCAGTACTTC
-	TRBJ2-7	few	TRBV20-1	CSASPGRHPYEQYF	TGCAGTGCTAGTCCGGGACGGCATCCCTACGAGCAGTACTTC
-	TRBJ2-3	once	TRBV6-5	CASSLWRGRDSDTQYF	TGTGCCAGCAGCTTATGGAGGGGCAGGGATAGTGATACGCAGTATTTT
TRBD1	TRBJ2-7	few	TRBV4-1	CASSRNPGQGAYEQYF	TGCGCCAGCAGCCGCAACCCGGGACAGGGGGCCTACGAGCAGTACTTC
-	TRBJ2-3	-	TRBV4-3	CASSQEEGTPTDTQYF	TGCGCCAGCAGCCAAGAGGAGGGGACCCCCACAGATACGCAGTATTTT
-	TRBJ1-6	few	TRBV5-1	CASSPGQPNSPLHF	TGCGCCAGCAGCCCTGGACAGCCCAATTCGCCCCTCCACTTT
-	TRBJ1-2	-	TRBV5-1	CASSLAVGSNYGYTF	TGCGCCAGCAGCTTGGCCGTGGGAAGTAACTATGGCTACACCTTC
-	TRBJ1-1	few	TRBV12-3/TRBV12-4	CASSLSPTEAFF	TGTGCCAGCAGTTTAAGTCCTACTGAAGCTTTCTTT
-	TRBJ2-5	-	TRBV20-1	CSASKSGELETQYF	TGCAGTGCTAGTAAATCAGGGGAATTGGAGACCCAGTACTTC
TRBD1	TRBJ1-2	-	TRBV27	CASTRTGGAGNYGYTF	TGTGCCAGCACAAGGACAGGGGGCGCTGGGAACTATGGCTACACCTTC
TRBD1	TRBJ2-5	-	TRBV10-3	CAISESYTGGQETQYF	TGTGCCATCAGTGAGTCCTACACAGGGGGCCAAGAGACCCAGTACTTC
-	TRBJ2-3	-	TRBV7-2	CASSPRRGRGTDTQYF	TGTGCCAGCAGCCCCCGCCGGGGGCGCGGCACAGATACGCAGTATTTT
TRBD2	TRBJ2-7	-	TRBV27	CASRSGGGYEQYF	TGTGCCAGCAGATCCGGGGGGGGCTACGAGCAGTACTTC
-	TRBJ2-7	few	TRBV6-2/TRBV6-3	CASSYYSSGEQYF	TGTGCCAGCAGTTATTACTCGTCGGGAGAGCAGTACTTC